The T cell receptor beta chain described here comes from a study of T cells in narcolepsy. In regard to this clone: As yet, its antigen is unknown.

Produced via immunoSEQ multiplex PCR; TCRdb's table is partial and in-frame only. The sample comprises fewer than 25,000 clones, 80% to 85% of which are singletons, and 4% to 5% rests with the top ten. The germline CDR1 and CDR2 sequences are SQVTM and ANQGSEA. V lost 3 bases and J lost 0, with 9 bases in between. The CDR3 extends over 13 amino acids. Notes on the study in general: Same-patient CSF and blood CD4+ T cell clonotypes included HCRT-specific and TRIB2-specific autoreactive ones. No autoreactive T cell clone sequences appeared in some memory CD4+ repertoires.

What was sequenced was memory (CD45RA-) CD4+ T cells from blood. This TCR came from a human donor in good health. The chain employs TRBV29-1 and TRBJ2-7, with D unclear. The CDR3 nucleotides read TGCAGCGTTGAGGCAGAAGCCTCCTACGAGCAGTACTTC. As protein: CSVEAEASYEQYF.